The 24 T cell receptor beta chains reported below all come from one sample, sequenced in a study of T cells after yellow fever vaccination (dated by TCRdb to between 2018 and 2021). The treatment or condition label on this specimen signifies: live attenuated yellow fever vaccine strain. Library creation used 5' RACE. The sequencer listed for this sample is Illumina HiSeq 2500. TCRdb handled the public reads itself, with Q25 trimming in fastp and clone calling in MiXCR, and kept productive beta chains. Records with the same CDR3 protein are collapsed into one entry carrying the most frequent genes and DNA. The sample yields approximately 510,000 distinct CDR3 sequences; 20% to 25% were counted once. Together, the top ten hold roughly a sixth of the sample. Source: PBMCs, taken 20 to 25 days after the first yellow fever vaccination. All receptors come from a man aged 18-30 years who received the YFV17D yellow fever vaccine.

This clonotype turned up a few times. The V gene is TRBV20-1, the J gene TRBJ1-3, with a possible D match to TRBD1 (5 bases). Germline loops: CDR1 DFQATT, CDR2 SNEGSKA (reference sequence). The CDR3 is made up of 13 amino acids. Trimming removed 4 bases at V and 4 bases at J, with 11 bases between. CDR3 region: CSATTGDGNTIYF. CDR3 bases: TGCAGTGCTACCACGGGGGACGGAAACACCATATATTTT.

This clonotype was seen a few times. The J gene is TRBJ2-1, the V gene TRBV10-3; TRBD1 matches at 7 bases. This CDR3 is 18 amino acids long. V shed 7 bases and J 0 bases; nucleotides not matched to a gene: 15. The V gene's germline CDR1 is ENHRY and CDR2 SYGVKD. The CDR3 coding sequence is TGTGCCATCACCCAAAGCGTGGAGGCAGGGGGCTCCTACAATGAGCAGTTCTTC. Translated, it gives CAITQSVEAGGSYNEQFF.

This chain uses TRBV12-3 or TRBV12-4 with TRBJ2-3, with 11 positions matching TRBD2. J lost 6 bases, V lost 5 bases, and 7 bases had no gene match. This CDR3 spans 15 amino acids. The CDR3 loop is CASSDPGLAVDTQYF. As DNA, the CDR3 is TGTGCCAGCAGTGACCCGGGACTAGCGGTTGATACGCAGTATTTT.

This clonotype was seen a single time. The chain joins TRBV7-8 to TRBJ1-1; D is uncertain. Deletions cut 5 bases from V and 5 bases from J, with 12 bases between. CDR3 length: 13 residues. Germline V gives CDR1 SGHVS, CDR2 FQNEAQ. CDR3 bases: TGTGCCAGCAGCCCCCCGGGTTCAACTGAAGCTTTCTTT. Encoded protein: CASSPPGSTEAFF.

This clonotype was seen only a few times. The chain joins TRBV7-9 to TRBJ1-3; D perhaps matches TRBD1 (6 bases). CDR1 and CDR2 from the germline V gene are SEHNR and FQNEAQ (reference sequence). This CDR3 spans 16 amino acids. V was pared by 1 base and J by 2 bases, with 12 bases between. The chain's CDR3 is CASSLVARGTGNTIYF. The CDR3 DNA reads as TGTGCCAGCAGCTTAGTCGCCAGGGGAACTGGAAACACCATATATTTT.

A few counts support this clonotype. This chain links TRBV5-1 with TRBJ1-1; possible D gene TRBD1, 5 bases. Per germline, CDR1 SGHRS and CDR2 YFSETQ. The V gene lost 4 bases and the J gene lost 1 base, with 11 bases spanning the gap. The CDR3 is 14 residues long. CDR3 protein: CASSSRAENTEAFF. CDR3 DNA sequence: TGCGCCAGCAGCAGCAGGGCCGAGAACACTGAAGCTTTCTTT.

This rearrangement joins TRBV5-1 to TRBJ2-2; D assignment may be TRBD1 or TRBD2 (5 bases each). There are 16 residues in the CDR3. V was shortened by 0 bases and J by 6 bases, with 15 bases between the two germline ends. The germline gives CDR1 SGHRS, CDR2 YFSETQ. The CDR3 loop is CASSLVFNRGPGELFF. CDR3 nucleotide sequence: TGCGCCAGCAGCTTGGTCTTTAATAGGGGACCCGGGGAGCTGTTTTTT.

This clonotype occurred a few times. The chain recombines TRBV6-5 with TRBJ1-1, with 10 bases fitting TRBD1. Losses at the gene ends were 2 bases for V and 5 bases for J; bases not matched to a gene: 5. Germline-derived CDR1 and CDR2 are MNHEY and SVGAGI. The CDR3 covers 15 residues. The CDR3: CASSYGDRGYTEAFF. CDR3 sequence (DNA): TGTGCCAGCAGTTACGGGGACAGGGGATATACTGAAGCTTTCTTT.

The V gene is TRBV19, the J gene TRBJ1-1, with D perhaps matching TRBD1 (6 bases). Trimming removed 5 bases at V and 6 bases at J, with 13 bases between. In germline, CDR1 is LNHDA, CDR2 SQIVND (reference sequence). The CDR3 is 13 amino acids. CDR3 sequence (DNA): TGTGCCAGTAGTTTCCCAGGGGTTTCTGAAGCTTTCTTT. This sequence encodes CASSFPGVSEAFF.

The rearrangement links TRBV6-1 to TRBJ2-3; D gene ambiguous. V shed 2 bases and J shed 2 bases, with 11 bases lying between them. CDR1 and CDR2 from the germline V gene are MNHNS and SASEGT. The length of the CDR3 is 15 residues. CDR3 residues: CASSERRIPTDTQYF. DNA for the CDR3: TGTGCCAGCAGTGAACGGCGGATTCCCACAGATACGCAGTATTTT.

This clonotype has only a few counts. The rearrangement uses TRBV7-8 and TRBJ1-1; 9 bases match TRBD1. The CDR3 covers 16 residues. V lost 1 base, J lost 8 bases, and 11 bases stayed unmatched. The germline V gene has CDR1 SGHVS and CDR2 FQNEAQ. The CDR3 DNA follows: TGTGCCAGCAGCTTAGTGGGGACAGGGTGGGACTTGGAAGCTTTCTTT. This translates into CASSLVGTGWDLEAFF. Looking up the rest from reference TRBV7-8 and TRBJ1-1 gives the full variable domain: GAGVSQSPRYKVAKRGQDVALRCDPISGHVSLFWYQQALGQGPEFLTYFQNEAQLDKSGLPSDRFFAERPEGSVSTLKIQRTQQEDSAVYLCASSLVGTGWDLEAFFGQGTRLTVV.

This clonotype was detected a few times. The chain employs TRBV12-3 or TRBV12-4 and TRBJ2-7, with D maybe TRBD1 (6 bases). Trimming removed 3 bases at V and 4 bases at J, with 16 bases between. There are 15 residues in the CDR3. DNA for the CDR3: TGTGCCAGCAGTTTTCTCGGCAGGGGCGTTTACGAGCAGTACTTC. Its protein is CASSFLGRGVYEQYF.

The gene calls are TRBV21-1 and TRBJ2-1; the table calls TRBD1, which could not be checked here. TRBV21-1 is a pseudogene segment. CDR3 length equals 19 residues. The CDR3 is CASTLSGTGTSHSYNEQFF. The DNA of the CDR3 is TGTGCCAGCACCTTAAGTGGGACAGGGACTAGCCATTCCTACAATGAGCAGTTCTTC.

The CDR3 reads CASSLGNRVDTQYF. CDR3 nucleotides: TGTGCCAGCAGCTTAGGTAACAGGGTGGATACGCAGTATTTT. The chain recombines TRBV7-6 with TRBJ2-3, with D possibly TRBD1 on 6 matching bases. V lost 1 base and J 6 bases, leaving 11 bases between the germline ends. This CDR3 region has 14 residues. Germline V gene lookup returns CDR1 SGHVS and CDR2 FNYEAQ.

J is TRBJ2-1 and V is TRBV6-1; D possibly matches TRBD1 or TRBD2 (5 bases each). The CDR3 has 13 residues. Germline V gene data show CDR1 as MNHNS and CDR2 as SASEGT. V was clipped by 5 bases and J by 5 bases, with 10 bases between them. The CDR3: CASSLRGNNEQFF. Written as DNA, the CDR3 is TGTGCCAGCAGTCTTCGGGGCAACAATGAGCAGTTCTTC.

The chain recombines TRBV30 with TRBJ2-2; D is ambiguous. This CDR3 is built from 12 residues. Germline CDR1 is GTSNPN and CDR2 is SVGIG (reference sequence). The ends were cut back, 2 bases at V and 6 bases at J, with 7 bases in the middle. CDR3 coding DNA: TGTGCCTGGAGTCTATTACCCGGGGAGCTGTTTTTT. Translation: CAWSLLPGELFF.

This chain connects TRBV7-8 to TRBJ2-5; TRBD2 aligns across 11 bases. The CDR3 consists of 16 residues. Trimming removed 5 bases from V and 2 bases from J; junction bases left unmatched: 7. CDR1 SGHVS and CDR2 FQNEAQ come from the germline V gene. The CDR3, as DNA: TGTGCCAGCAGCCCCCGACTAGCGGGGTTACAAGAGACCCAGTACTTC. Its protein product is CASSPRLAGLQETQYF.

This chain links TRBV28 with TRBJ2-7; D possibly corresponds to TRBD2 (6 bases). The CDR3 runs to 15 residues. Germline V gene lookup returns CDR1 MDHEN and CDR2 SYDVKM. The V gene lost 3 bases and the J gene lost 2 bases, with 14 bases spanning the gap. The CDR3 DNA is TGTGCCAGCAGTTTGGGCGGGGCCGATCCCTACGAGCAGTACGTC. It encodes CASSLGGADPYEQYV.

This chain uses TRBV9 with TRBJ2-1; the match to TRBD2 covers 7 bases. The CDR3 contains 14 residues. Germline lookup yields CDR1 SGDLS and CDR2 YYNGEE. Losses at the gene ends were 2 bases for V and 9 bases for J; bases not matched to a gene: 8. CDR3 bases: TGTGCCAGCAGCGTCCGGGGGGACCTTTCTGAGCAGTTCTTC. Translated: CASSVRGDLSEQFF. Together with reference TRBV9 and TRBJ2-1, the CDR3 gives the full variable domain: DSGVTQTPKHLITATGQRVTLRCSPRSGDLSVYWYQQSLDQGLQFLIQYYNGEERAKGNILERFSAQQFPDLHSELNLSSLELGDSALYFCASSVRGDLSEQFFGPGTRLTVL.

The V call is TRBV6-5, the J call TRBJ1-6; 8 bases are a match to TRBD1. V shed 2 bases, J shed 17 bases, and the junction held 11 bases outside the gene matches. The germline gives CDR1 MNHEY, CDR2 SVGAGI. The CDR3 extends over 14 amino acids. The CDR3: CASSYRAGQGSVHF. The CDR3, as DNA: TGTGCCAGCAGTTACCGCGCAGGACAGGGTTCCGTCCACTTT.

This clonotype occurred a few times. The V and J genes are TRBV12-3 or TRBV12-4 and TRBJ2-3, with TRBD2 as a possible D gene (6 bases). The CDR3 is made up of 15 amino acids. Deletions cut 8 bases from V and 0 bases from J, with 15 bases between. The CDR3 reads CASRFKAGSTDTQYF. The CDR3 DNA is TGTGCCAGCCGCTTCAAAGCGGGCAGCACAGATACGCAGTATTTT.

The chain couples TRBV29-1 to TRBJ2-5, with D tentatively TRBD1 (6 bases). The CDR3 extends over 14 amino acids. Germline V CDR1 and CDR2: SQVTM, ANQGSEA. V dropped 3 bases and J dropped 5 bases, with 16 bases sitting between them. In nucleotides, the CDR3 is TGCAGCGTTGAGTGGGCAGGGGATGGGGAGACCCAGTACTTC. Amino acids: CSVEWAGDGETQYF.

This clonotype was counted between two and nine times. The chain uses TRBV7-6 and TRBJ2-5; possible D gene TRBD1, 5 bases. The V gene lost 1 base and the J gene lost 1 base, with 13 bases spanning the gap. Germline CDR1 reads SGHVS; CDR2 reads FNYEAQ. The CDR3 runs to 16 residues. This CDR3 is CASSLVGARRQETQYF. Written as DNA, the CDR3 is TGTGCCAGCAGCTTAGTAGGGGCCAGGCGCCAAGAGACCCAGTACTTC.

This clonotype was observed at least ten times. The CDR3 bases are TGTGCCATCAGCCGGGACTTGGATGAAAAACTGTTTTTT. Encoded protein: CAISRDLDEKLFF. The chain uses TRBV10-3 and TRBJ1-4; tentatively, D is TRBD1 (5 bases). CDR1 and CDR2 (germline): ENHRY, SYGVKD. This CDR3 spans 13 amino acids. The V and J ends lost 6 bases and 6 bases respectively, with 11 bases between them.